This is a list of T cell receptor beta chains from one sample in a study of CD8 T cells in ankylosing spondylitis. TCRdb itself ran the 5' RACE reads through MiXCR, one entry per CDR3 protein. The repertoire holds about 250,000 distinct CDR3 sequences, 30% to 40% seen once, with around 4.5% in the top ten. Source material: blood, either unsorted or a sorted T cell fraction (not recorded which). The receptors were gathered from a male donor with ankylosing spondylitis or in good health (not recorded which). CDR3s include the opening cysteine and the closing phenylalanine or tryptophan. D genes are given only for firm matches. Rows may omit the clone size; those that give it use once, few, many or a size class.

d_call,clone_size,v_call,j_call,cdr3_aa,cdr3_nt
TRBD1,.,TRBV5-1,TRBJ2-1,CASSWIQGASYNEQFF,TGCGCCAGCAGCTGGATACAGGGGGCGTCCTACAATGAGCAGTTCTTC
.,few,TRBV4-1,TRBJ1-1,CASTQGTEAFF,TGCGCCAGCACTCAGGGAACTGAAGCTTTCTTT
TRBD1,.,TRBV11-2,TRBJ2-7,CASSLGQDFYEQYF,TGTGCCAGCAGCTTGGGACAGGACTTCTACGAGCAGTACTTC
.,.,TRBV12-3/TRBV12-4,TRBJ2-7,CASRRTAFYEQYF,TGTGCCAGCAGAAGGACAGCCTTCTACGAGCAGTACTTC
.,few,TRBV12-3/TRBV12-4,TRBJ2-6,CASSFSGAGANVLTF,TGTGCCAGCAGTTTTTCGGGGGCTGGGGCCAACGTCCTGACTTTC
TRBD2,.,TRBV14,TRBJ2-3,CASSPSPSGADTQYF,TGTGCCAGCAGCCCCTCCCCTAGCGGGGCAGATACGCAGTATTTT
.,.,TRBV20-1,TRBJ2-1,CSARASLNEQFF,TGCAGTGCTAGAGCATCCCTCAATGAGCAGTTCTTC
.,few,TRBV5-6,TRBJ2-7,CASSLGSRTNEQYF,TGTGCCAGCAGCTTGGGGTCTAGGACCAACGAGCAGTACTTC
TRBD2,few,TRBV7-2,TRBJ2-3,CASSPDLAGARTDTQYF,TGTGCCAGCAGCCCTGACTTAGCGGGGGCCCGCACAGATACGCAGTATTTT
.,many,TRBV20-1,TRBJ1-1,CSATGNTEAFF,TGCAGTGCAACAGGGAACACTGAAGCTTTCTTT
.,.,TRBV15,TRBJ2-3,CATSRDNYGQGPTDTQYF,TGTGCCACCAGCAGAGATAATTACGGGCAGGGCCCTACAGATACGCAGTATTTT
.,.,TRBV6-1,TRBJ2-3,CASSEFVVWWPTQYF,TGTGCCAGCAGTGAATTTGTAGTATGGTGGCCTACGCAGTATTTT
.,many,TRBV20-1,TRBJ1-3,CSAEAGRNTIYF,TGCAGTGCTGAGGCCGGGAGGAACACCATATATTTT
.,.,TRBV7-9,TRBJ2-7,CASSWPRHGHEQYF,TGTGCCAGCAGCTGGCCTAGGCATGGCCACGAGCAGTACTTC
TRBD2,.,TRBV6-5,TRBJ2-5,CASSYIKASGSGETQYF,TGTGCCAGCAGTTACATTAAGGCTAGCGGGTCAGGAGAGACCCAGTACTTC
TRBD1,.,TRBV11-1,TRBJ2-2,CASRGTTGENTGELFF,TGTGCCAGCAGAGGGACGACAGGGGAGAACACCGGGGAGCTGTTTTTT
.,.,TRBV6-1,TRBJ2-5,CASSIAGAQETQYF,TGTGCCAGCAGTATCGCGGGTGCCCAAGAGACCCAGTACTTC
.,.,TRBV20-1,TRBJ2-7,CSASPGAGEQYF,TGCAGTGCTAGCCCAGGGGCGGGCGAGCAGTACTTC